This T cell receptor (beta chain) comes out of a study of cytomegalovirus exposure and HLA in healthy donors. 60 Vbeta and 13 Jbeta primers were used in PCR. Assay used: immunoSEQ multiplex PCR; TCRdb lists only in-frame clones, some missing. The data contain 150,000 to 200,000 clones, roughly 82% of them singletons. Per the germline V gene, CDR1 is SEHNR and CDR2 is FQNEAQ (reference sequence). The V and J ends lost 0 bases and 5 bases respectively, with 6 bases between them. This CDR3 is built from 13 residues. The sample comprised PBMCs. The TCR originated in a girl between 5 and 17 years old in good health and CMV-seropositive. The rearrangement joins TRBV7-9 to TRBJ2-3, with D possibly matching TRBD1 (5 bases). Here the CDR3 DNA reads TGTGCCAGCAGCTTAGCGACAGAAGATACGCAGTATTTT. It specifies CASSLATEDTQYF.